This note documents a single T cell receptor beta chain sequence. This record comes from a study of blood T cell repertoires in COVID-19. Authors' methods: Counts of nucleated cells, estimated from reference gene primer amplification, were obtained. Data came from immunoSEQ multiplex PCR; TCRdb stores just in-frame clones and leaves some out. V, J and clone size are those of that table, while D and trimming were read from the DNA. The repertoire holds 70,000 or so clones, with about 73% as singletons. This CDR3 is 14 amino acids long. Trimming pared 0 bases from V and 8 bases from J, leaving 14 bases between. CDR1 is SGHKS, CDR2 YYEKEE, per germline (reference sequence).

The TCR originated in a woman aged 70-85 years with acute or convalescent COVID-19. The sample taken for sequencing was peripheral blood. The chain links TRBV5-5 to TRBJ1-2; possible D gene TRBD1, 6 bases. The DNA of the CDR3 is TGTGCCAGCAGCTTGGACAGGGACGTCTGGGGCTACACCTTC. Translated, it gives CASSLDRDVWGYTF.